These 6 T cell receptor beta chains originate from one sample sequenced in a study of human T cells and chemical hapten exposure. In TCRdb, the RACE reads were re-called with MiXCR into one record per CDR3 protein. The data show around 380,000 distinct CDR3 sequences, around 4.8% seen once. Sample time point: patch test 1, 2 weeks after DPC sensitization. Treatment in this sample: therapeutic diphenylcyclopropenone sensitization with weekly scalp DPC. The sequencing used whole blood, collected in connection with sensitization to the hapten diphenylcyclopropenone (DPC). All receptors derive from a woman aged 45 to 65 with alopecia areata. Some clones in this sample may be carry-over from other donors' samples.

A remark on this clonotype: Compared with germline, one end of the junction differs, possibly owing to a read error. The CDR3 sequence is CASSLDTDTIYF. The CDR3 DNA follows: TGTGCCAGCAGTTTAGATACGGACACCATATATTTT. V is TRBV7-9 and J is TRBJ1-3; D not resolved. CDR1 is SEHNR and CDR2 is FQNEAQ in the germline V gene (reference sequence). CDR3 length: 12 residues. The full variable domain, with the rest looked up from reference TRBV7-9 and TRBJ1-3, is DTGVSQNPRHKITKRGQNVTFRCDPISEHNRLYWYRQTLGQGPEFLTYFQNEAQLEKSRLLSDRFSAERPKGSFSTLEIQRTEQGDSAMYLCASSLDTDTIYFGEGSWLTVV.

A single count supports this clonotype. The CDR3 region is CASSYSHRDTQYF. CDR3 coding DNA: TGTGCCAGCAGTTACTCCCACCGGGATACGCAGTATTTT. The V and J genes are TRBV6-2 or TRBV6-3 and TRBJ2-3; D unclear. The length of the CDR3 is 13 residues. The V end lost 0 bases, the J end lost 6 bases, and 7 bases lay between the germline ends. Germline V gives CDR1 MNHEY, CDR2 SVGEGT.

This clonotype was counted many times. The chain uses TRBV12-3 or TRBV12-4 and TRBJ1-6, with unresolved D. CDR3 length equals 15 residues. The V end was cut by 1 base, the J end by 9 bases, with 13 bases between. CDR3 sequence reads: CASSLDRNVGSPLHF. The CDR3 coding sequence is TGTGCCAGCAGTTTAGACCGGAATGTGGGTTCACCCCTCCACTTT.

The table lists this clonotype with many counts. This chain joins TRBV5-1 and TRBJ2-2; D is unclear. CDR1 SGHRS and CDR2 YFSETQ come from the germline V gene. With 0 bases removed from V and 6 bases from J, the gap between germline ends came to 12 bases. This CDR3 is built from 15 residues. The CDR3 protein is CASSLEQITAGELFF. In nucleotides, the CDR3 is TGCGCCAGCAGCTTGGAACAGATCACCGCCGGGGAGCTGTTTTTT. The full variable domain, completed using reference TRBV5-1 and TRBJ2-2, is KAGVTQTPRYLIKTRGQQVTLSCSPISGHRSVSWYQQTPGQGLQFLFEYFSETQRNKGNFPGRFSGRQFSNSRSEMNVSTLELGDSALYLCASSLEQITAGELFFGEGSRLTVL.

This clonotype came up a few times. This chain connects TRBV7-8 to TRBJ2-3; 8 positions match TRBD2. This CDR3 is 17 amino acids long. The V gene's germline CDR1 is SGHVS and CDR2 FQNEAQ. With V trimmed by 5 bases and J by 4 bases, 14 bases remained unmatched. CDR3 coding DNA: TGTGCCAGCAGCCCGCGTGGAAGCGGGGGCCTCGCAGATACGCAGTATTTT. Translation gives CASSPRGSGGLADTQYF.

V gene TRBV30 combines with J gene TRBJ1-5, with 9 nucleotides matching TRBD1. The CDR3 is 15 amino acids. After removal of 2 bases from V and 4 bases from J, the junction contained 6 bases not matched to a gene. The germline V gene has CDR1 GTSNPN and CDR2 SVGIG (reference sequence). The CDR3 is CAWSLGTGYNQPQHF. The CDR3, as DNA: TGTGCCTGGAGTCTCGGGACAGGGTATAATCAGCCCCAGCATTTT. Looking up the rest from reference TRBV30 and TRBJ1-5 gives the full variable domain: SQTIHQWPATLVQPVGSPLSLECTVEGTSNPNLYWYRQAAGRGLQLLFYSVGIGQISSEVPQNLSASRPQDRQFILSSKKLLLSDSGFYLCAWSLGTGYNQPQHFGDGTRLSIL.